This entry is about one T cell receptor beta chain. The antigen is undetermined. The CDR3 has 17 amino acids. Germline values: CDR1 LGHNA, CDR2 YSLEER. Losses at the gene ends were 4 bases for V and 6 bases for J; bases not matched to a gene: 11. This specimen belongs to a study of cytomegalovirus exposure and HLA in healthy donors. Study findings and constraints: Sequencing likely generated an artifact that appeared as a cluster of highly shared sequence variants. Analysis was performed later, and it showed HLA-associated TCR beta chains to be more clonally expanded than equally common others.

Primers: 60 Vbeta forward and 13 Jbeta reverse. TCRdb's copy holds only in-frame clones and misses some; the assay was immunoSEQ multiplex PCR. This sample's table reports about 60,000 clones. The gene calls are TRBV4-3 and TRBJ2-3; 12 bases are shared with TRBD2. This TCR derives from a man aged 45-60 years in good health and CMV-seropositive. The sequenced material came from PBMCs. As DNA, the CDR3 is TGCGCCAGCAGCCCCGTCCCGGGACTAGCGGGCCATGATACGCAGTATTTT. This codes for CASSPVPGLAGHDTQYF.